A single sample is the source of the 2 T cell receptor beta chains below, sequenced in a study of blood T cell repertoires in COVID-19. The protocol was immunoSEQ multiplex PCR, while the TCRdb copy is restricted to in-frame clones and leaves out a portion. Found here are 70,000 to 90,000 clones, 80% to 90% of them singletons; the top ten hold 1.2%. The sequenced sample was PBMCs or T cells enriched from blood (not recorded which). The source of these receptors is a woman in her fifties or sixties with acute COVID-19.

This sequence joins TRBV30 and TRBJ2-1; D uncertain. This CDR3 region has 13 residues. Germline V lookup: CDR1 GTSNPN, CDR2 SVGIG (reference sequence). V lost 7 bases, J lost 3 bases, and 13 bases lay in between. The CDR3 loop reads CASLRNDYNEQFF. In DNA, the CDR3 is TGTGCCTCACTGCGGAACGACTACAATGAGCAGTTCTTC.

The chain couples TRBV4-1 to TRBJ1-3, with D maybe TRBD1 (5 bases). The CDR3 extends over 14 amino acids. The V and J ends lost 4 bases and 1 base respectively, with 8 bases between them. The germline CDR1 and CDR2 sequences are MGHRA and YSYEKL. The CDR3 region is CASSPQGSGNTIYF. In DNA, the CDR3 is TGCGCCAGCAGCCCGCAGGGATCTGGAAACACCATATATTTT.